This T cell receptor (beta chain) was documented in a study of shared clonotypes between healthy human individuals. Study-wide results and limits: It was anticipated that sequencing depth would influence how many clonotypes donors shared.

For each subset, genomic DNA was distributed in equal portions over several immunoSEQ plates. TCRdb keeps only in-frame clones here, not all; method: immunoSEQ multiplex PCR. The sample gives hundreds of thousands of clones, 70% to 80% of which show up once; approximately 13% is in the top ten. Notes on this clone: What it recognizes is unknown.

The CDR3 runs 13 residues. V lost 2 bases and J lost 6; bases outside the gene matches: 6. CDR1 and CDR2 (germline): GTSNPN, SVGIG (reference sequence). J is TRBJ2-7 and V is TRBV30; TRBD2 matches 8 bases. The TCR was taken from a woman between 40 and 50 years old in good health. Some clones in this sample may be carry-over from other donors' samples. The source material was PBMCs. The CDR3 loop is CAWSRNGGGEQYF. The CDR3 DNA reads as TGTGCCTGGAGTCGAAACGGGGGGGGCGAGCAGTACTTC.